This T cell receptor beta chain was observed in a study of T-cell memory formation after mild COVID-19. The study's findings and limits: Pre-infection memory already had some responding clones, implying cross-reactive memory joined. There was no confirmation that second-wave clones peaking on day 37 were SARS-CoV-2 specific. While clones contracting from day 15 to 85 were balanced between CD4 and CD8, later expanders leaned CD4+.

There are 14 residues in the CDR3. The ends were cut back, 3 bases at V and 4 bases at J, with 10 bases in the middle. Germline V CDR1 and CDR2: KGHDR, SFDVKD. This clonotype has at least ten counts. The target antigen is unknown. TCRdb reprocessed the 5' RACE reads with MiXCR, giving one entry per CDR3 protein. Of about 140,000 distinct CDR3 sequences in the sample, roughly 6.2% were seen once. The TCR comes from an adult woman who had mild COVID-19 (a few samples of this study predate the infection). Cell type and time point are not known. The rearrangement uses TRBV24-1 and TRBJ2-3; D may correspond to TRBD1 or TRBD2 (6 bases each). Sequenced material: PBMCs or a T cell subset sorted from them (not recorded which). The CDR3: CATSDQGRSDTQYF. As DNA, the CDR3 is TGTGCCACCAGTGATCAGGGGAGGTCAGATACGCAGTATTTT.